This T cell receptor (beta chain) came from a study of blood T cell repertoires in COVID-19. The length of the CDR3 is 13 residues. Trimming left V 7 bases short and J 7 bases short, with 13 bases between. Germline V gene lookup returns CDR1 LGHDT and CDR2 YNNKEL (reference sequence). Enrolled during active infection, Seattle patients were then followed longitudinally. Sequencing used immunoSEQ multiplex PCR; TCRdb keeps in-frame clones, though not all of them. The sample has fewer than 700,000 clones; 85% to 90% are singletons. V and J are TRBV3-1 (or the pseudogene TRBV3-2) and TRBJ2-2; no firm D call. Source material: peripheral blood. This TCR came from a woman aged 45 to 65 with COVID-19, enrolled during active disease. CDR3 sequence reads: CASTLLERGELFF. The CDR3 DNA is TGTGCCAGCACCTTATTGGAGCGCGGGGAGCTGTTTTTT.